The 3 T cell receptor beta chains below all came from one sample that was sequenced in a study of low-dose radiotherapy and immunotherapy resistance in tumors. TRAV and TRBV primers primed cDNA for both TCRalpha and TCRbeta. TCRs were amplified for 15 to 25 PCR cycles with a constant-region primer and V-primer adapter. A single record per CDR3 protein comes from TCRdb applying MiXCR to the reads. The top ten clones hold 9.5% to 15% of a sample with tens of thousands of distinct CDR3 sequences, approximately 22% of them seen once. Time point in this sample: after trial treatment. Regarding treatment: LDRT plus nivolumab, ipilimumab, low-dose cyclophosphamide and aspirin (RACIN trial). The sequenced sample was PBMCs, obtained after low-dose radiotherapy plus immunotherapy. The receptor set was obtained from a female donor with ovarian cancer.

This clonotype was picked up many times. The V and J genes are TRBV28 and TRBJ2-5; TRBD1 is a possible D gene (7 bases). CDR3 length: 12 residues. CDR1 is MDHEN, CDR2 SYDVKM, per germline. V lost 7 bases to trimming and J lost 5 bases, with 11 bases between them. CDR3 region: CASIQGGETQYF. The CDR3 DNA follows: TGTGCCAGCATTCAGGGGGGCGAGACCCAGTACTTC.

At least ten counts were recorded for this clonotype. The genes are TRBV12-3 or TRBV12-4 and TRBJ2-2, with D tentatively TRBD1 (6 bases). Trimming cost V 7 bases and J 0 bases, with 12 bases left between them. This CDR3 is 15 amino acids long. CDR3 sequence: CASTAGAANTGELFF. CDR3 nucleotides: TGTGCCAGCACCGCAGGGGCTGCGAACACCGGGGAGCTGTTTTTT.

This clonotype was picked up one time. A far bigger clonotype differs at one base, so this is likely a read error. The J gene is TRBJ2-7, the V gene TRBV5-3, with D perhaps TRBD2 (6 bases). TRBV5-3 is an ORF, with its function uncertain. This CDR3 has 14 residues. V dropped 8 bases and J dropped 6 bases, with 21 bases sitting between them. The CDR3: CASGRGGYGSEQYF. CDR3 DNA: TGTGCCAGCGGCCGAGGAGGGTATGGCAGCGAGCAGTACTTC.